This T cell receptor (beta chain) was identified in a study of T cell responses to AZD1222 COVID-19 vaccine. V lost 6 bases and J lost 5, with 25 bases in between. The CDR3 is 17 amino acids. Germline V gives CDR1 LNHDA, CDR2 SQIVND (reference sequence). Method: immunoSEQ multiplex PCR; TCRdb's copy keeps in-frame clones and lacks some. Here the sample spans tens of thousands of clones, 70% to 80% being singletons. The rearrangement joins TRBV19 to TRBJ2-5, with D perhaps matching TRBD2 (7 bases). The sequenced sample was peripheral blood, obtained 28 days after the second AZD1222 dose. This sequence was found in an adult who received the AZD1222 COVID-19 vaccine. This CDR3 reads CASSLRGAGASEETQYF. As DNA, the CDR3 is TGTGCCAGTAGCCTTCGGGGGGCGGGGGCCAGCGAGGAGACCCAGTACTTC.